The 7 T cell receptor beta chains in this list originate from one sample, sequenced in a study of naive and memory T cell subsets. Two oligonucleotides, mixed equimolar, formed the beta constant-region primer covering TRBC1 and TRBC2. TCRdb re-called the UMI-ligation and nested PCR reads with MiXCR, one entry per CDR3 protein. The sample holds roughly 40,000 distinct CDR3 sequences; less than 15% are singletons and the top ten take more than 20%. Sequenced sample: effector memory CD4+ T cells from blood. As to subset: effector memory, CD45RA- CD27-. These receptors all come from a human donor in good health.

There are a few counts of this clonotype. The J gene is TRBJ2-7, the V gene TRBV29-1; no firm D call. CDR3 length: 15 residues. Trimming removed 1 base from V and 5 bases from J, with 18 bases in between. Germline V lookup: CDR1 SQVTM, CDR2 ANQGSEA. The CDR3 region is CSVEGDGQSVDEQYF. The CDR3 DNA follows: TGCAGCGTTGAAGGTGATGGTCAGTCCGTGGACGAGCAGTACTTC.

The sample holds many counts of this clonotype. CDR3 amino acids: CASTVGGSVSEQYF. CDR3 bases: TGTGCCAGCACCGTCGGCGGGAGTGTCTCCGAGCAGTACTTC. The chain uses TRBV6-1 and TRBJ2-7; 7 bases are shared with TRBD2. The CDR3 is made up of 14 amino acids. V dropped 7 bases and J dropped 6; count of bases not matched to a gene: 12. Germline V gene lookup returns CDR1 MNHNS and CDR2 SASEGT.

The V call is TRBV7-9, the J call TRBJ1-1; D not resolved. Between the trimmed V and J ends, which lost 5 bases and 7 bases, there was a span of 11 bases. Germline CDR1 and CDR2: SEHNR and FQNEAQ (reference sequence). The CDR3 covers 12 residues. In DNA, the CDR3 is TGTGCCAGCAGCCCAGCAGGCCGTGAAGCTTTCTTT. This sequence encodes CASSPAGREAFF.

V and J are TRBV25-1 and TRBJ2-7; tentative D call: TRBD1 (5 bases). The CDR3 spans 15 residues. Germline V lookup: CDR1 MGHDK, CDR2 SYGVNS. Trimming stripped 3 bases from V and 2 bases from J, with 14 bases between. CDR3 residues: CASSDLGQGAYEQYF. As DNA, the CDR3 is TGTGCCAGCAGTGATCTGGGGCAGGGTGCCTACGAGCAGTACTTC.

This clonotype was observed a few times. The rearrangement links TRBV10-2 to TRBJ2-1, with 14 bases matching TRBD2. Per the germline V gene, CDR1 is WSHSY and CDR2 is SAAADI. V trimming: 5 bases; J trimming: 0 bases; junction bases outside the gene matches: 6. The CDR3 is 18 residues long. The CDR3 region is CASSWGLAGVISYNEQFF. CDR3 coding DNA: TGCGCCAGCAGTTGGGGACTAGCGGGAGTGATCTCCTACAATGAGCAGTTCTTC.

In nucleotides, the CDR3 is TGCGCCAGCAGCCCCCTGGGAACCACTGAAGCTTTCTTT. It codes for CASSPLGTTEAFF. V usage is TRBV5-1 and J usage is TRBJ1-1; no reliable D call. V was trimmed by 4 bases and J by 4 bases, leaving 11 bases between them. This CDR3 has 13 amino acids. Germline V lookup: CDR1 SGHRS, CDR2 YFSETQ. Looking up the rest from reference TRBV5-1 and TRBJ1-1 gives the full variable domain: KAGVTQTPRYLIKTRGQQVTLSCSPISGHRSVSWYQQTPGQGLQFLFEYFSETQRNKGNFPGRFSGRQFSNSRSEMNVSTLELGDSALYLCASSPLGTTEAFFGQGTRLTVV.

By sample fraction, this clonotype is medium-sized (0.01 to 0.1%). This chain links TRBV7-9 with TRBJ2-1; TRBD2 aligns across 8 bases. The trim removed 5 bases at V and 8 bases at J, leaving 11 bases unmatched. Germline CDR1 reads SEHNR; CDR2 reads FQNEAQ (reference sequence). The CDR3 consists of 15 residues. The CDR3 nucleotides read TGTGCCAGCAGCCTGGGACTAGGAGGTAGTTATGAGCAGTTCTTC. This sequence encodes CASSLGLGGSYEQFF.